Listed below are T cell receptor beta chains from one sample, sequenced in a study of cytomegalovirus exposure and HLA in healthy donors. Produced via immunoSEQ multiplex PCR; TCRdb's table is partial and in-frame only. The sample holds some 98,000 clones; about four fifths are singletons and the top ten take approximately 4%. Sequencing used PBMCs. These receptors originate from a female donor in good health and CMV-seropositive. Both conserved end residues are part of each CDR3. The order of the fields is V gene, J gene, clone size, D gene, CDR3 protein, CDR3 DNA. D genes are given only for firm matches. Size values are once, few and many counts, or a class for expanded clones, and some rows have none.

TRBV15	TRBJ1-6	-	-	CATSRGSADNSPLHF	TGTGCCACCAGCAGAGGGTCGGCGGATAATTCACCCCTCCACTTT
TRBV9	TRBJ1-1	-	-	CASTRGSHTEAFF	TGTGCCAGCACCCGCGGCAGTCACACTGAAGCTTTCTTT
TRBV12-2	TRBJ1-5	-	-	CASRSGQDHQPQHF	TGTGCAAGTCGCTCGGGACAAGATCATCAGCCCCAGCATTTT
TRBV7-3	TRBJ2-2	-	TRBD2	CASSLSGRAGTGELFF	TGTGCCAGCAGCCTTAGCGGGAGGGCCGGCACCGGGGAGCTGTTTTTT
TRBV7-9	TRBJ2-3	-	-	CASSPRVFTDTQYF	TGTGCCAGCAGCCCTCGCGTTTTCACAGATACGCAGTATTTT
TRBV6-5	TRBJ1-1	-	TRBD1	CATNRGGHTEAFF	TGTGCCACAAACAGGGGGGGCCACACTGAAGCTTTCTTT
TRBV18	TRBJ2-1	-	TRBD2	CASSLTTSGLVGNEQFF	TGTGCCAGCTCACTAACGACTAGCGGGCTTGTAGGCAATGAGCAGTTCTTC
TRBV7-3	TRBJ1-2	-	-	CASSFGGFTYGYTF	TGTGCCAGCAGCTTCGGAGGGTTCACCTATGGCTACACCTTC
TRBV15	TRBJ1-5	-	TRBD1	CATSGDRGGQPQHF	TGTGCCACCAGCGGGGACAGGGGGGGCCAGCCCCAGCATTTT
TRBV19	TRBJ2-7	-	TRBD2	CASSTQGAKGLAGTYEQYF	TGTGCCAGTAGTACTCAGGGGGCGAAGGGACTAGCGGGGACCTACGAGCAGTACTTC
TRBV7-9	TRBJ2-7	-	-	CASSLEQWGIGQYF	TGTGCCAGCAGCTTAGAACAGTGGGGCATAGGGCAGTACTTC
TRBV7-2	TRBJ2-7	-	TRBD1	CASSLRQGAVYEQYF	TGTGCCAGCAGCTTACGACAGGGGGCGGTATACGAGCAGTACTTC
TRBV25-1	TRBJ2-7	once	TRBD1	CASSESGQREQYF	TGTGCCAGCAGTGAATCGGGACAGCGGGAGCAGTACTTC
TRBV5-3	TRBJ2-7	-	-	CARSPSREQYF	TGTGCCAGAAGCCCCTCGCGCGAGCAGTACTTC
TRBV28	TRBJ1-5	-	-	CASSPQGMQPQHF	TGTGCCAGCAGCCCTCAGGGAATGCAGCCCCAGCATTTT
TRBV9	TRBJ1-3	once	TRBD1	CASSVDPTDRFSGNTIYF	TGTGCCAGCAGCGTAGACCCGACGGACAGGTTCTCTGGAAACACCATATATTTT
TRBV2	TRBJ2-5	-	-	CASSQRMETQYF	TGTGCCAGCAGTCAGCGGATGGAGACCCAGTACTTC
TRBV4-1	TRBJ1-4	-	-	CASSQGRGYATNEKLFF	TGCGCCAGCAGCCAAGGTCGGGGGTATGCAACTAATGAAAAACTGTTTTTT
TRBV6-5	TRBJ1-5	-	-	CASSAGNLYQPQHF	TGTGCCAGCAGTGCCGGGAATTTGTATCAGCCCCAGCATTTT
TRBV9	TRBJ1-2	-	-	CASSVVPGTNYGYTF	TGTGCCAGCAGCGTGGTCCCGGGTACTAACTATGGCTACACCTTC
TRBV4-1	TRBJ2-3	-	TRBD1	CASSQVRSGQGLDTQYF	TGCGCCAGCAGCCAAGTGAGGTCGGGACAGGGGCTCGATACGCAGTATTTT
TRBV2	TRBJ1-3	few	TRBD1	CASSVQGAGNTIYF	TGTGCCAGCAGTGTTCAGGGGGCTGGAAACACCATATATTTT
TRBV29-1	TRBJ2-2	-	-	CSVGRAGTTGELFF	TGCAGCGTTGGGAGGGCAGGGACCACCGGGGAGCTGTTTTTT
TRBV30	TRBJ2-7	few	TRBD1	CAWSWDRVLYEQYF	TGTGCCTGGAGTTGGGACAGGGTTCTGTACGAGCAGTACTTC
TRBV10-3	TRBJ2-5	once	TRBD1	CAISSRTGGGETQYF	TGTGCCATCAGTTCGAGGACAGGGGGTGGGGAGACCCAGTACTTC
TRBV2	TRBJ1-4	-	TRBD1	CASRDRAYEKLFF	TGTGCCAGCAGGGACAGGGCCTACGAAAAACTGTTTTTT
TRBV11-2	TRBJ2-7	-	TRBD1	CASSANPGQEFIGGQYF	TGTGCCAGCAGCGCGAACCCGGGACAGGAGTTTATAGGTGGGCAGTACTTC
TRBV11-2	TRBJ2-7	once	-	CASSSSYEQYF	TGTGCCAGCAGCTCCTCCTACGAGCAGTACTTC
TRBV19	TRBJ2-1	once	TRBD2	CASSLGLAPSSYNEQFF	TGTGCCAGTAGTTTAGGACTAGCGCCGAGCTCCTACAATGAGCAGTTCTTC